These 11 T cell receptor beta chains originate from one sample sequenced in a study of CD8+ T cells in alopecia areata. TCR sequencing used cDNA made by reverse transcription of extracted RNA. Sequencing used immunoSEQ multiplex PCR; TCRdb keeps in-frame clones, though not all of them. The sample lists more than 200,000 clones, around 43% occurring once. This sample's treatment: oral pan-JAK inhibitor, 5-10 mg twice daily. Specimen: CD4+ T cells sorted from blood, collected at roughly week 36, from a patient treated with tofacitinib. Receptors originate from a human donor with alopecia areata.

This clone was seen a single time. The chain has TRBV29-1 and TRBJ1-1; the match to TRBD1 covers 7 bases. The CDR3 covers 13 residues. J lost 0 bases, V lost 3 bases, and 1 base had no gene match. CDR1 is SQVTM, CDR2 ANQGSEA, per germline. CDR3 amino acids: CSVEGQLNTEAFF. DNA for the CDR3: TGCAGCGTTGAGGGACAGCTGAACACTGAAGCTTTCTTT.

This clone turned up a few times. The V call is TRBV11-2, the J call TRBJ2-5; D is perhaps TRBD2 (6 bases). V dropped 1 base and J dropped 5 bases, with 17 bases sitting between them. CDR1 is SGHAT, CDR2 FQNNGV, per germline. CDR3 size: 16 residues. CDR3 in DNA: TGTGCCAGCAGCTTAGCGACGGGAGAGGCTCACGAGACCCAGTACTTC. Protein product: CASSLATGEAHETQYF.

CDR3: CASSEQVGLTYEQYF. The CDR3 region has the DNA TGTGCCAGCAGTGAACAGGTGGGGTTGACCTACGAGCAGTACTTC. The rearrangement links TRBV6-1 to TRBJ2-7; no clear D gene. CDR1 and CDR2 (germline): MNHNS, SASEGT. V lost 2 bases and J 2 bases, leaving 13 bases between the germline ends. CDR3 length equals 15 residues.

This chain connects TRBV4-3 to TRBJ2-6; possibly TRBD1 for D (6 bases). The germline V gene has CDR1 LGHNA and CDR2 YSLEER. The ends were cut back, 1 base at V and 2 bases at J, with 9 bases in the middle. The CDR3 runs 16 residues. DNA for the CDR3: TGCGCCAGCAGCCAAGTAGGGGGTGCTGGGGCCAACGTCCTGACTTTC. This encodes CASSQVGGAGANVLTF.

This chain joins TRBV4-2 and TRBJ2-2; D unclear. Looked up from germline, CDR1 is LGHNA and CDR2 is YNFKEQ. This CDR3 comprises 13 residues. The germline V and J ends were trimmed by 0 bases and 5 bases, with 4 bases remaining between them. This chain's CDR3 is CASSQEETGELFF. As DNA, the CDR3 is TGTGCCAGCAGCCAAGAAGAAACCGGGGAGCTGTTTTTT.

The CDR3 nucleotides are TGTGCCAGCAGCTTCGTTGACAATCAGCCCCAGCATTTT. This codes for CASSFVDNQPQHF. The rearrangement links TRBV7-8 to TRBJ1-5; D is undetermined. The ends were cut back, 3 bases at V and 3 bases at J, with 6 bases in the middle. The CDR3 contains 13 residues. Germline V lookup: CDR1 SGHVS, CDR2 FQNEAQ.

The chain joins TRBV18 to TRBJ2-1; 14 nucleotides match TRBD2. Unmatched junction bases numbered 13, after V lost 2 bases and J lost 10 bases. Germline lookup yields CDR1 KGHSH and CDR2 LQKENI. The CDR3 spans 18 residues. DNA of the CDR3: TGTGCCAGCTCACCAGGACAGGGGCCTAGGACTAGCGGGAGGGAGCAGTTCTTC. Protein sequence: CASSPGQGPRTSGREQFF.

V usage is TRBV30 and J usage is TRBJ1-2; D not certain. Germline V CDR1 and CDR2: GTSNPN, SVGIG (reference sequence). Deletions cut 4 bases from V and 4 bases from J, with 22 bases between. The CDR3 contains 16 residues. The CDR3 region has the DNA TGTGCCTGGATTCCCCTGATGGCCTTGACGTCCTATGGCTACACCTTC. Translated, it gives CAWIPLMALTSYGYTF. Drawing the rest from reference TRBV30 and TRBJ1-2, the complete variable domain is SQTIHQWPATLVQPVGSPLSLECTVEGTSNPNLYWYRQAAGRGLQLLFYSVGIGQISSEVPQNLSASRPQDRQFILSSKKLLLSDSGFYLCAWIPLMALTSYGYTFGSGTRLTVV.

This clone was found a few times. V usage is TRBV4-2 and J usage is TRBJ2-1; 11 bases align to TRBD2. V lost 4 bases and J lost 6; bases outside the gene matches: 5. Germline V lookup: CDR1 LGHNA, CDR2 YNFKEQ. This CDR3 is 15 amino acids long. The CDR3 loop reads CASSPGLADRNEQFF. The CDR3 DNA is TGTGCCAGCAGCCCGGGACTAGCGGATCGCAATGAGCAGTTCTTC.

A few counts support this clone. J is TRBJ2-6 and V is TRBV5-1; a possible D gene is TRBD1 (5 bases). Looked up from germline, CDR1 is SGHRS and CDR2 is YFSETQ. V dropped 4 bases and J dropped 0 bases, with 11 bases sitting between them. The CDR3 totals 16 residues. The CDR3 sequence: CASSTDINSGANVLTF. The DNA of the CDR3 is TGCGCCAGCAGCACGGACATTAACTCTGGGGCCAACGTCCTGACTTTC.

This clone was detected a few times. The chain employs TRBV5-5 and TRBJ2-1; D gene ambiguous. The germline CDR1 and CDR2 sequences are SGHKS and YYEKEE (reference sequence). CDR3 length equals 12 residues. V was clipped by 2 bases and J by 12 bases, with 12 bases between them. The CDR3 nucleotides read TGTGCCAGCAGCTTCGGACCCGATCTGCAGTTCTTC. Amino acids: CASSFGPDLQFF.